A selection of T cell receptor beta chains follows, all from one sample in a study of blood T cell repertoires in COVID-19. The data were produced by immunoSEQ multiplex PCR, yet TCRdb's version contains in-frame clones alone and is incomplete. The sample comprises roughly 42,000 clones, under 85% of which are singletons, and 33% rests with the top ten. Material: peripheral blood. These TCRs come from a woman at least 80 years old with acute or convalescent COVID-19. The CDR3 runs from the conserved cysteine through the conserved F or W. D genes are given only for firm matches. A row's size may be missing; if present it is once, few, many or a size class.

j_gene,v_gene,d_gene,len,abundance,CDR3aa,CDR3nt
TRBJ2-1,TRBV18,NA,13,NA,CASSPRLGDEQFF,TGTGCCAGCTCACCTAGACTAGGTGATGAGCAGTTCTTC
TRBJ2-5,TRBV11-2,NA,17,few,CASSLRGGDSAQETQYF,TGTGCCAGCAGCCTTAGAGGGGGAGACAGTGCCCAAGAGACCCAGTACTTC
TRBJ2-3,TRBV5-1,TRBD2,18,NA,CASSLGGASGGYTDTQYF,TGCGCCAGCAGCTTGGGAGGGGCGAGCGGGGGTTACACAGATACGCAGTATTTT
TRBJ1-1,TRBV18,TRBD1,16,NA,CASSPPRGQVRTEAFF,TGTGCCAGCTCACCACCCAGGGGGCAGGTTAGAACTGAAGCTTTCTTT
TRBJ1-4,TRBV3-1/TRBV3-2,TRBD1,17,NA,CASSHNRQGAANEKLFF,TGTGCCAGCAGCCATAACCGACAGGGGGCGGCTAATGAAAAACTGTTTTTT
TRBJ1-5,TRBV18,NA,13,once,CASSPRDNQPQHF,TGTGCCAGCTCACCCCGGGACAATCAGCCCCAGCATTTT
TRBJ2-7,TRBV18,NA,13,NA,CASSPSESYEQYF,TGTGCCAGCTCACCTAGCGAGTCCTACGAGCAGTACTTC
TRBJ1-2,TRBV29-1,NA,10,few,CSVGSGSYTF,TGCAGCGTTGGTTCAGGGAGCTACACCTTC
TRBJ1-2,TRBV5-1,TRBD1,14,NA,CASAAGGTNYGYTF,TGCGCCAGCGCGGCAGGGGGGACTAACTATGGCTACACCTTC
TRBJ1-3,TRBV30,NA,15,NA,CAWEGEGGSGNTIYF,TGTGCCTGGGAGGGGGAGGGAGGATCGGGAAACACCATATATTTT
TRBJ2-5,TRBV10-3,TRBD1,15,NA,CAISDTDRVGETQYF,TGTGCCATCAGTGATACGGACAGGGTCGGGGAGACCCAGTACTTC
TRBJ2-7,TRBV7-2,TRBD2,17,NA,CASSQVAGGRLSYEQYF,TGTGCCAGCAGCCAGGTAGCGGGAGGGCGGCTCTCCTACGAGCAGTACTTC
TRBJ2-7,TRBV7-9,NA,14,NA,CASSFGGTHYEQYF,TGTGCCAGCAGCTTCGGGGGAACCCACTACGAGCAGTACTTC
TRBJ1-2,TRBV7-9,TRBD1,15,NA,CASSHSGGKNYGYTF,TGTGCCAGCAGCCACTCAGGGGGTAAAAACTATGGCTACACCTTC
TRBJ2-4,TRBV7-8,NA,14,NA,CASSLDRQGNIQYF,TGTGCCAGCAGCTTAGACAGGCAAGGAAACATTCAGTACTTC
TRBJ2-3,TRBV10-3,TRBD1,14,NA,CAISVEGAADTQYF,TGTGCCATCAGTGTTGAGGGGGCGGCAGATACGCAGTATTTT
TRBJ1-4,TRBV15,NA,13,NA,CATRGGLGEKLFF,TGTGCCACCAGGGGAGGGCTGGGTGAAAAACTGTTTTTT
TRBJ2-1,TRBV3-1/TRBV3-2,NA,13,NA,CASSQGAGNEQFF,TGTGCCAGCAGCCAAGGGGCTGGCAATGAGCAGTTCTTC
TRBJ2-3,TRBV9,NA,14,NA,CASSVALSTDTQYF,TGTGCCAGCAGCGTAGCACTTTCCACAGATACGCAGTATTTT
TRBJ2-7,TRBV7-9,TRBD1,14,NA,CASSLSRGYYEQYF,TGTGCCAGCAGCTTATCCAGGGGGTACTACGAGCAGTACTTC
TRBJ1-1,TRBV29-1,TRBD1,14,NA,CSVDPGQSRSEAFF,TGCAGCGTTGATCCGGGACAGTCCCGTTCTGAAGCTTTCTTT
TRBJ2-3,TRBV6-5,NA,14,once,CASSYWRERDTQYF,TGTGCCAGCAGTTACTGGCGGGAAAGAGATACGCAGTATTTT
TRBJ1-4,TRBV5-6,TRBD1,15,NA,CASSLGGQGTEKLFF,TGTGCCAGCAGCTTGGGGGGACAGGGGACTGAAAAACTGTTTTTT
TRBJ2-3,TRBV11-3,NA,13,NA,CASSPHGADTQYF,TGTGCCAGCAGCCCCCACGGAGCAGATACGCAGTATTTT
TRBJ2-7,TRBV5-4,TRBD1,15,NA,CASSTPRGRAYEQYF,TGTGCCAGCAGCACTCCCAGGGGGCGCGCCTACGAGCAGTACTTC
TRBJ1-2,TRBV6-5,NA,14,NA,CASSYTGANYGYTF,TGTGCCAGCAGTTACACCGGAGCTAACTATGGCTACACCTTC
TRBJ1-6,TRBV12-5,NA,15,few,CASGLVQGVNSPLHF,TGTGCTAGTGGTTTGGTACAAGGGGTTAATTCACCCCTCCACTTT